What follows are 29 T cell receptor beta chains derived from one specimen sequenced in a study of PD-L1 blockade in urothelial cancer (dated by TCRdb to 2015 to 2018). Interpreted using the paper, the time point label stands for: pretreatment peripheral blood. Receptors were amplified or captured by the immunoSEQ multiplex PCR assay. Held by TCRdb, this immuneACCESS table contains in-frame sequences only and omits some clones. Under half of the omission traces to an unresolved V gene where checked; the cause of the rest is unknown. The sample contains 98,000 or so clones, 90% of them found a single time. Around 1.5% of the sample is in the top ten clones. The specimen comprised PBMCs, sampled around atezolizumab (anti-PD-L1) treatment. The receptors shown here come from a man aged 55-75 years with urothelial cancer.

The CDR3 DNA sequence: TGTGCCAGCAGCTTAGGGCTAGCGGGGGCCAAGACCCAGTACTTC. Protein sequence: CASSLGLAGAKTQYF. The chain links TRBV7-8 to TRBJ2-5, with TRBD2 matching over 10 bases. The germline V gene encodes CDR1 SGHVS and CDR2 FQNEAQ. V dropped 1 base and J dropped 6; count of bases not matched to a gene: 5. The CDR3 runs 15 residues.

The rearrangement uses TRBV7-2 and TRBJ2-3, with 11 positions matching TRBD1. The CDR3 totals 14 residues. The germline V gene has CDR1 SGHTA and CDR2 FQGNSA. V dropped 5 bases and J dropped 7; count of bases not matched to a gene: 5. The CDR3 DNA is TGTGCCAGCAGCCCCGGACAGGGGGCTAATACGCAGTATTTT. Translated, it gives CASSPGQGANTQYF.

The rearrangement joins TRBV27 to TRBJ2-2; 9 positions match TRBD2. CDR3 length: 15 residues. With V trimmed by 5 bases and J by 7 bases, 8 bases remained unmatched. Per the germline V gene, CDR1 is MNHEY and CDR2 is SMNVEV (reference sequence). The CDR3 sequence: CASSISGRGGGELFF. The CDR3 region has the DNA TGTGCCAGCAGTATTAGCGGGAGAGGGGGCGGGGAGCTGTTTTTT.

The chain recombines TRBV15 with TRBJ1-1; 7 bases are shared with TRBD1. The V gene end was trimmed by 4 bases and the J gene end by 6 bases; junction bases not matched to a gene: 8. The CDR3 totals 14 residues. The germline CDR1 and CDR2 sequences are LNHNV and YYDKDF (reference sequence). CDR3 sequence (DNA): TGTGCCACCAGCATACACAGGGGCTTGTCTGAAGCTTTCTTT. Encoded protein: CATSIHRGLSEAFF.

The genes are TRBV7-2 and TRBJ1-1; D remains unclear. Deletions cut 2 bases from V and 0 bases from J, with 7 bases between. Germline CDR1 SGHTA, CDR2 FQGNSA. This CDR3 comprises 14 residues. In DNA, the CDR3 is TGTGCCAGCAGCTTATCTACGGTGAACACTGAAGCTTTCTTT. Amino acids: CASSLSTVNTEAFF. The complete variable domain, with remaining parts taken from reference TRBV7-2 and TRBJ1-1, reads GAGVSQSPSNKVTEKGKDVELRCDPISGHTALYWYRQSLGQGLEFLIYFQGNSAPDKSGLPSDRFSAERTGGSVSTLTIQRTQQEDSAVYLCASSLSTVNTEAFFGQGTRLTVV.

This sequence joins TRBV6-1 and TRBJ1-5; 8 bases align to TRBD1. The V and J ends lost 3 bases and 1 base, in that order; junction bases with no gene match: 5. The CDR3 spans 16 residues. Germline V gene lookup returns CDR1 MNHNS and CDR2 SASEGT. As DNA, the CDR3 is TGTGCCAGCAGTGAGGCCGGGACAGGAAGCAATCAGCCCCAGCATTTT. Encoded protein: CASSEAGTGSNQPQHF.

This rearrangement joins TRBV7-2 to TRBJ2-3; a possible D gene is TRBD2 (6 bases). CDR1 is SGHTA, CDR2 FQGNSA, per germline. The CDR3 has 19 residues. Trimming cost V 3 bases and J 0 bases, with 22 bases left between them. Here the CDR3 reads CASSFLPRTRGRSTDTQYF. DNA of the CDR3: TGTGCCAGCAGCTTCCTCCCCCGGACGCGGGGACGGAGCACAGATACGCAGTATTTT.

This chain uses TRBV7-8 with TRBJ2-1, with a tentative D call TRBD1 (6 bases). Germline values: CDR1 SGHVS, CDR2 FQNEAQ. This CDR3 region has 14 residues. The ends were cut back, 2 bases at V and 6 bases at J, with 11 bases in the middle. CDR3 in DNA: TGTGCCAGCAGCTTACAACAGGGCGGCAATGAGCAGTTCTTC. Translated, it gives CASSLQQGGNEQFF.

This sequence joins TRBV5-4 and TRBJ1-2; possible D gene TRBD1, 6 bases. The CDR3 covers 13 residues. Germline values: CDR1 SGHNT, CDR2 YYREEE (reference sequence). The V end lost 4 bases, the J end lost 2 bases, and 9 bases lay between the germline ends. CDR3 in DNA: TGTGCCAGCAGCGTACAGGGAAACTATGGCTACACCTTC. It codes for CASSVQGNYGYTF.

This sequence joins TRBV28 and TRBJ2-2; D not certain. The V gene's germline CDR1 is MDHEN and CDR2 SYDVKM. V was cut by 8 bases and J by 3 bases, with 13 bases left in between. CDR3 length equals 14 residues. The CDR3 here is CASGISTYTGELFF. CDR3 bases: TGTGCCAGCGGAATTAGCACATACACCGGGGAGCTGTTTTTT.

This clone was seen just once. The CDR3 nucleotides read TGTGCCAGCAGCCGGGACACCACCTCTGGAAACACCATATATTTT. This encodes CASSRDTTSGNTIYF. The gene calls are TRBV5-4 and TRBJ1-3, with D possibly matching TRBD1 (6 bases). The ends were cut back, 4 bases at V and 0 bases at J, with 11 bases in the middle. This CDR3 has 15 amino acids. Germline CDR1 reads SGHNT; CDR2 reads YYREEE (reference sequence).

V usage is TRBV10-3 and J usage is TRBJ1-5; the match to TRBD1 covers 11 bases. This CDR3 contains 17 residues. Germline assignment: CDR1 ENHRY and CDR2 SYGVKD. The J segment lost 0 bases and the V segment lost 11 bases, leaving 12 bases of the junction unmatched. CDR3 nucleotides: TGTGCCTCCCGGGACAGGGGGTTTTCTCTTAGCAATCAGCCCCAGCATTTT. Residues: CASRDRGFSLSNQPQHF.

This chain uses TRBV29-1 with TRBJ2-1; D unresolved. This CDR3 spans 17 amino acids. Trimming left V 0 bases short and J 2 bases short, with 17 bases between. CDR1 and CDR2 (germline): SQVTM, ANQGSEA. The CDR3 spells CSVEDVFAASAYNEQFF. As DNA, the CDR3 is TGCAGCGTTGAAGATGTCTTTGCTGCTAGTGCCTACAATGAGCAGTTCTTC.

The count of this clone is one. The chain links TRBV28 to TRBJ2-1; D may be TRBD2 (6 bases). Trimming stripped 8 bases from V and 0 bases from J, with 14 bases between. Germline V gene lookup returns CDR1 MDHEN and CDR2 SYDVKM. The CDR3 totals 15 residues. The CDR3 spells CASFSGPSSYNEQFF. Here the CDR3 DNA reads TGTGCCAGCTTTAGCGGACCGAGCTCCTACAATGAGCAGTTCTTC. The variable domain in full, with the rest retrieved from reference TRBV28 and TRBJ2-1, is DVKVTQSSRYLVKRTGEKVFLECVQDMDHENMFWYRQDPGLGLRLIYFSYDVKMKEKGDIPEGYSVSREKKERFSLILESASTNQTSMYLCASFSGPSSYNEQFFGPGTRLTVL.

The chain carries TRBV5-1 and TRBJ2-5, with 13 bases lining up with TRBD2. V lost 4 bases to trimming and J lost 2 bases; unmatched junction nucleotides: 8. CDR3 length: 17 amino acids. Germline V gene sequence: CDR1 SGHRS, CDR2 YFSETQ. CDR3 DNA sequence: TGCGCCAGCAGCCCCAGGACTAGCGGGGGATTTCAAGAGACCCAGTACTTC. This sequence encodes CASSPRTSGGFQETQYF.

The rearrangement links TRBV7-2 to TRBJ2-7; 8 bases line up with TRBD1. This CDR3 comprises 14 residues. The V gene's germline CDR1 is SGHTA and CDR2 FQGNSA. The trim removed 6 bases at V and 6 bases at J, leaving 10 bases unmatched. In nucleotides, the CDR3 is TGTGCCAGCAGTCATAACAGGGGGAAGGCCGAGCAGTACTTC. Its translation: CASSHNRGKAEQYF.

V gene TRBV5-1 combines with J gene TRBJ2-5; 8 nucleotides align to TRBD1. CDR1 and CDR2 (germline): SGHRS, YFSETQ. The CDR3 is 14 residues long. J gave up 3 bases and V 3 bases, and 4 bases lay outside the gene matches. CDR3 coding DNA: TGCGCCAGCAGCTGGTTGACAGGGGAAGAGACCCAGTACTTC. It encodes CASSWLTGEETQYF.

The chain carries TRBV5-6 and TRBJ2-7; TRBD2 agrees at 7 bases. This CDR3 contains 13 residues. Germline V CDR1 and CDR2: SGHDT, YYEEEE. V lost 1 base, J lost 7 bases, and 5 bases stayed unmatched. CDR3 sequence (DNA): TGTGCCAGCAGCTTGAGCCGGGGGGATGAGCAGTACTTC. This translates into CASSLSRGDEQYF.

The chain combines TRBV6-5 with TRBJ2-3; D may be TRBD1 (6 bases). Per the germline V gene, CDR1 is MNHEY and CDR2 is SVGAGI. V was cut by 0 bases and J by 9 bases, with 19 bases left in between. This CDR3 has 16 residues. CDR3 sequence reads: CASSYSGAGVISTQYF. The CDR3 region has the DNA TGTGCCAGCAGTTACTCTGGGGCAGGGGTCATTTCCACGCAGTATTTT.

This chain links TRBV4-3 with TRBJ1-1, with D possibly TRBD1 on 6 matching bases. The germline V gene encodes CDR1 LGHNA and CDR2 YSLEER. Trimming removed 0 bases from V and 3 bases from J, with 14 bases in between. The CDR3 contains 16 residues. Here the CDR3 DNA reads TGCGCCAGCAGCCAAGACCCCAGGGGAGATGACACTGAAGCTTTCTTT. It specifies CASSQDPRGDDTEAFF.

The chain employs TRBV30 and TRBJ1-2; D not resolved. Germline CDR1 and CDR2: GTSNPN and SVGIG (reference sequence). This CDR3 contains 10 residues. The V gene lost 6 bases and the J gene lost 3 bases, with 5 bases spanning the gap. The CDR3 bases are TGTGCCTGTCGGTACTATGGCTACACCTTC. Translation gives CACRYYGYTF.

The V call is TRBV19, the J call TRBJ2-7; 7 positions agree with TRBD2. This CDR3 is 13 amino acids long. Losses at the gene ends were 1 base for V and 4 bases for J; bases not matched to a gene: 1. Germline CDR1 reads LNHDA; CDR2 reads SQIVND (reference sequence). The CDR3 DNA reads TGTGCCAGTAGTATAGGGGAGGGGTACGAGCAGTACTTC. This codes for CASSIGEGYEQYF.

This clone came up once. The same CDR3 also results from other DNA sequences found in this sample. This chain connects TRBV18 to TRBJ2-7, with TRBD2 identical over 14 bases. This CDR3 comprises 15 residues. Losses at the gene ends were 2 bases for V and 6 bases for J; bases not matched to a gene: 3. Germline assignment: CDR1 KGHSH and CDR2 LQKENI. The CDR3 loop reads CASSPGLAGGIEQYF. CDR3 DNA sequence: TGTGCCAGCTCACCAGGACTAGCGGGGGGAATCGAGCAGTACTTC.

The J gene is TRBJ2-2, the V gene TRBV7-6, with TRBD2 identical over 7 bases. The CDR3 is made up of 16 amino acids. V lost 6 bases to trimming and J lost 1 base; unmatched junction nucleotides: 8. CDR1 and CDR2 (germline): SGHVS, FNYEAQ. The CDR3 sequence: CASSPLGGENTGELFF. CDR3 nucleotides: TGTGCCAGCAGTCCCCTTGGGGGGGAGAACACCGGGGAGCTGTTTTTT.

The rearrangement joins TRBV27 to TRBJ2-1; no firm D call. This CDR3 spans 16 amino acids. Trimming shortened V by 4 bases and J by 5 bases, and 18 bases separated the two germline ends. Germline V gene lookup returns CDR1 MNHEY and CDR2 SMNVEV (reference sequence). The CDR3 region is CASSSPTKSKNNEQFF. CDR3 DNA sequence: TGTGCCAGCAGTTCACCTACGAAGTCAAAAAACAATGAGCAGTTCTTC.

The table lists this clone with a count of one. V usage is TRBV11-2 and J usage is TRBJ2-5, with D unresolved. Germline lookup yields CDR1 SGHAT and CDR2 FQNNGV. This CDR3 comprises 14 residues. Trimming took off 5 bases at V and 1 base at J, with 11 bases between the two ends. The CDR3 DNA is TGTGCCAGCAGCCCCACTATATCCCAAGAGACCCAGTACTTC. It is translated as CASSPTISQETQYF.

This clone was seen once. The chain has TRBV2 and TRBJ1-2; 10 bases match TRBD1. Germline assignment: CDR1 SNHLY and CDR2 FYNNEI. V lost 4 bases to trimming and J lost 5 bases; unmatched junction nucleotides: 7. This CDR3 contains 15 residues. Here the CDR3 reads CASSVWDRGKYGYTF. The CDR3 nucleotides read TGTGCCAGCAGTGTTTGGGACAGGGGCAAATATGGCTACACCTTC. The full variable domain, its missing parts supplied by reference TRBV2 and TRBJ1-2, is EPEVTQTPSHQVTQMGQEVILRCVPISNHLYFYWYRQILGQKVEFLVSFYNNEISEKSEIFDDQFSVERPDGSNFTLKIRSTKLEDSAMYFCASSVWDRGKYGYTFGSGTRLTVV.

The chain recombines TRBV6-1 with TRBJ1-2; no clear D gene. The CDR3 runs 16 residues. Germline CDR1 is MNHNS and CDR2 is SASEGT. V was shortened by 2 bases and J by 3 bases, with 16 bases between the two germline ends. CDR3 sequence: CASSENLGLVDYGYTF. CDR3 DNA sequence: TGTGCCAGCAGTGAAAATCTCGGACTCGTAGACTATGGCTACACCTTC.

This CDR3 reads CASSQAQQGPSGNTIYF. The CDR3 nucleotides are TGCGCCAGCAGCCAAGCCCAACAGGGCCCCTCTGGAAACACCATATATTTT. This chain uses TRBV4-1 with TRBJ1-3; a weak D match, TRBD1 (6 bases). Germline-derived CDR1 and CDR2 are MGHRA and YSYEKL. This CDR3 has 17 amino acids. V lost 1 base and J lost 0, with 13 bases in between.